This is a list of T cell receptor beta chains from one sample in a study of blood T cell repertoires in COVID-19. Sequencing was performed with immunoSEQ multiplex PCR; in TCRdb, only in-frame clones are kept and a portion is missing. The sample includes 300,000 to 400,000 clones, 87% of them seen just once. Input material: peripheral blood. Receptors originate from a woman aged 45 to 65 with COVID-19, enrolled during active disease. CDR3s include the opening cysteine and the closing phenylalanine or tryptophan. The D gene is left open where the match is weak. Clone size is stated in some rows and not others, as once, few, many or a class when expanded.

>NA|TRBJ2-7|TRBV4-1|TRBD1
TGCGCCAGCAGCCTGGCGGGACAGGGAAGTTACGAGCAGTACTTC
CASSLAGQGSYEQYF
>once|TRBJ2-5|TRBV7-9|TRBD2
TGTGCCAGCAGCCCAAGACTAGCGGGAAGTCAAGAGACCCAGTACTTC
CASSPRLAGSQETQYF
>NA|TRBJ1-5|TRBV10-3|NA
TGTGCCATCAGTGAAAGCTTGAATCAGCCCCAGCATTTT
CAISESLNQPQHF
>NA|TRBJ1-5|TRBV19|TRBD1
TGTGCCAGTACGGACAGGGGAACATATAGCAATCAGCCCCAGCATTTT
CASTDRGTYSNQPQHF
>few|TRBJ1-5|TRBV19|TRBD1
TGTGCCAGTAGTACAGGAAAACTAGACAGGGAACCAGGACAGCCCCAGCATTTT
CASSTGKLDREPGQPQHF
>NA|TRBJ1-2|TRBV30|TRBD1
TGTGCCTGGCAGGAGGGACAGACTTATGGCTACACCTTC
CAWQEGQTYGYTF
>NA|TRBJ2-1|TRBV7-9|NA
TGTGCCAGCAGCTCCAGGGGCCAGCACAATGAGCAGTTCTTC
CASSSRGQHNEQFF
>NA|TRBJ2-2|TRBV10-1|TRBD2
TGCGCCAGCAGGCCCAGGGGTAGCGGGGACGGGGAGCTGTTTTTT
CASRPRGSGDGELFF
>few|TRBJ2-3|TRBV4-2|TRBD2
TGTGCCAGCAGCCACACCCTAGCGGGAGGGCCAGATACGCAGTATTTT
CASSHTLAGGPDTQYF
>NA|TRBJ2-2|TRBV7-3|NA
TGTGCCAGCAGCCCAACAGGGAGCCGGGAGCTGTTTTTT
CASSPTGSRELFF
>once|TRBJ2-5|TRBV30|TRBD1
TGTGCCTGGGGGTCGGGACAGCAAGAGACCCAGTACTTC
CAWGSGQQETQYF
>NA|TRBJ2-1|TRBV28|NA
TGTGCCAGCAGTCTTGGGGGCCTGCGGGTAATCAATGAGCAGTTCTTC
CASSLGGLRVINEQFF
>NA|TRBJ1-1|TRBV5-6|NA
TGTGCCAGCAGCCTCCCGGACACTGAAGCTTTCTTT
CASSLPDTEAFF